This T cell receptor beta chain derives from a study of Ad26.COV2.S vaccination and SARS-CoV-2 variants. A note on this clone: Its target is not known.

This CDR3 is built from 16 residues. Germline lookup yields CDR1 SNHLY and CDR2 FYNNEI. With 1 base clipped from V and 2 bases from J, the junction kept 4 bases outside the gene matches. Documented treatment: roughly 18 received Ad26.COV2.S at low or high dose, single or two shots; five or six received placebo; per-sample allocation not given. Collection of samples fell on day 63 after the first vaccine or placebo injection. It was an adult aged 18-55 years in Boston who was the donor. Study findings and constraints: Recipients of either vaccine or placebo displayed similar breadth of non-spike TCRs. Substantial breadth was reported for post-vaccination spike-specific CD8+ and CD4+ T cells.

The method was immunoSEQ multiplex PCR; TCRdb's version includes in-frame clones alone and lacks a portion of them. The sample shows hundreds of thousands of clones, 70% to 90% of them seen only once. The genes are TRBV2 and TRBJ2-3, with 9 nucleotides matching TRBD2. The source was peripheral blood, collected in a trial of Ad26.COV2.S vaccine versus placebo. This sequence was found in a person aged 18-60 years who received the Ad26.COV2.S COVID-19 vaccine or a placebo. CDR3 in amino acids: CASSEGLAVFTDTQYF. The DNA of the CDR3 is TGTGCCAGCAGTGAAGGACTAGCGGTCTTCACAGATACGCAGTATTTT. Together with reference TRBV2 and TRBJ2-3, the CDR3 gives the full variable domain: EPEVTQTPSHQVTQMGQEVILRCVPISNHLYFYWYRQILGQKVEFLVSFYNNEISEKSEIFDDQFSVERPDGSNFTLKIRSTKLEDSAMYFCASSEGLAVFTDTQYFGPGTRLTVL.